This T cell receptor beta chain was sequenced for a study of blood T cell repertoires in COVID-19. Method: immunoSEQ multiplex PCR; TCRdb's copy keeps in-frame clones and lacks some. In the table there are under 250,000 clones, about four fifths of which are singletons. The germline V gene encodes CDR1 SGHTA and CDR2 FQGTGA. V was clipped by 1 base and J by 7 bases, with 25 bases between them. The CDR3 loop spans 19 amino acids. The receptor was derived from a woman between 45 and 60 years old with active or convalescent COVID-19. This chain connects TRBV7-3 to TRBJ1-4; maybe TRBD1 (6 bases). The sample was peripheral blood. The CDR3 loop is CASSLRGPLYIEDFEKLFF. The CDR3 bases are TGTGCCAGCAGCTTAAGGGGGCCCTTATACATAGAGGATTTTGAAAAACTGTTTTTT.